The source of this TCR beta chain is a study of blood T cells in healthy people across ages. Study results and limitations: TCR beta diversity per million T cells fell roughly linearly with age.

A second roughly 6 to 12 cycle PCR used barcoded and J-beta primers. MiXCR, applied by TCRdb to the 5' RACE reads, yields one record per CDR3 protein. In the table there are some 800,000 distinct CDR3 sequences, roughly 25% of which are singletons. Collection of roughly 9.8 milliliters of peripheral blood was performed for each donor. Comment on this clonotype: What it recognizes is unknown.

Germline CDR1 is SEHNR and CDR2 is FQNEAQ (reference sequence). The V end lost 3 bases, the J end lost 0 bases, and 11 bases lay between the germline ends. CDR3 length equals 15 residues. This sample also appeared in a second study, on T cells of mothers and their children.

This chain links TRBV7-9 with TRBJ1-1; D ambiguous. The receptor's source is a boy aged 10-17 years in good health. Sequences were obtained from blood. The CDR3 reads CASSLVPLVNTEAFF. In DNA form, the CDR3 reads TGTGCCAGCAGCTTGGTCCCCCTGGTGAACACTGAAGCTTTCTTT.